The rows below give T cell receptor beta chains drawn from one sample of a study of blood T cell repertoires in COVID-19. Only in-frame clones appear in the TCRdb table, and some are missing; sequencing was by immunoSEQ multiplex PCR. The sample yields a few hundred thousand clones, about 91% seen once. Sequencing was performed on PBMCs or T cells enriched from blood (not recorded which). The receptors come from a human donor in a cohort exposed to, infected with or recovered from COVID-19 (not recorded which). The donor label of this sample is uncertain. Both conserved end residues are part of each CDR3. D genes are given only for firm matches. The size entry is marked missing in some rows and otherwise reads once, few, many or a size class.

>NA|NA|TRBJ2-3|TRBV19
CASSIVLSSTDTQYF
TGTGCCAGTAGTATTGTCCTTTCTAGCACAGATACGCAGTATTTT
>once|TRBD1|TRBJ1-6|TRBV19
CASSMRDSYNSPLHF
TGTGCCAGTAGTATGCGGGACAGCTATAATTCACCCCTCCACTTT
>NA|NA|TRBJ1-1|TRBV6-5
CASSYTEGTEAFF
TGTGCCAGCAGTTATACCGAGGGAACTGAAGCTTTCTTT
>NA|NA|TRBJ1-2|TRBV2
CASSRDEGNYGYTF
TGTGCCAGCAGCAGAGACGAGGGCAACTATGGCTACACCTTC
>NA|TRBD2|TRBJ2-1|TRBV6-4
CASSETSGDYNEQFF
TGTGCCAGCAGTGAGACTAGCGGAGACTACAATGAGCAGTTCTTC
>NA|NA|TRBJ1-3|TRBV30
CAGDTGTLSGNTIYF
TGTGCCGGGGATACAGGCACCCTCTCTGGAAACACCATATATTTT
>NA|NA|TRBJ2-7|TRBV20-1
CSASKPNSYEQYF
TGCAGTGCTAGTAAGCCCAACTCCTACGAGCAGTACTTC
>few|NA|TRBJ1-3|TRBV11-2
CASSFKGGGNTIYF
TGTGCCAGCAGCTTCAAGGGAGGAGGAAACACCATATATTTT
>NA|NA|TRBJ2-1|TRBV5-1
CASRLEVEQFF
TGCGCCAGCAGGCTAGAGGTTGAGCAGTTCTTC
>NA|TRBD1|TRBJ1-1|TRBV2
CASKETGVWTEAFF
TGTGCCAGCAAGGAGACAGGGGTATGGACTGAAGCTTTCTTT
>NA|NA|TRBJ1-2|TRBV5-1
CASSLSGEDYGYTF
TGCGCCAGCAGCTTGTCTGGGGAGGACTATGGCTACACCTTC